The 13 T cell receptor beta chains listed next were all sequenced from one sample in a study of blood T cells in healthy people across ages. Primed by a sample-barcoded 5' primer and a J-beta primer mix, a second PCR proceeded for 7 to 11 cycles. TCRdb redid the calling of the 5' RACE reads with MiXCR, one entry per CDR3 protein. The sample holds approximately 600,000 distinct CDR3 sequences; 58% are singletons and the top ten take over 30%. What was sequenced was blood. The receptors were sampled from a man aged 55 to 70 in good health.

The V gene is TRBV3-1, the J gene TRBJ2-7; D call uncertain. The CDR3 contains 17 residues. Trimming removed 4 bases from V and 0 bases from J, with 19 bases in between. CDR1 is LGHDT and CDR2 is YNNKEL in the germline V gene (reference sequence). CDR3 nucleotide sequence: TGTGCCAGCAGCCCCCGTGGACGGTTATTCAGCTCCTACGAGCAGTACTTC. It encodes CASSPRGRLFSSYEQYF.

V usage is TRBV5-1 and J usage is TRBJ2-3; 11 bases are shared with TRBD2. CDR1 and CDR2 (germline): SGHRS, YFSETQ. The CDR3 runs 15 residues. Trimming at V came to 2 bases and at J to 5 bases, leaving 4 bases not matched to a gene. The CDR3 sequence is CASSLVAGGQDTQYF. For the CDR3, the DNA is TGCGCCAGCAGCTTAGTAGCGGGGGGGCAAGATACGCAGTATTTT.

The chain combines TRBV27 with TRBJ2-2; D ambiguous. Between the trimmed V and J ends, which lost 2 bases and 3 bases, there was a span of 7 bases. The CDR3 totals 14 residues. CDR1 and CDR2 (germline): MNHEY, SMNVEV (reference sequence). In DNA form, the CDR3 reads TGTGCCAGCAGTTTAGATACATACACCGGGGAGCTGTTTTTT. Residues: CASSLDTYTGELFF.

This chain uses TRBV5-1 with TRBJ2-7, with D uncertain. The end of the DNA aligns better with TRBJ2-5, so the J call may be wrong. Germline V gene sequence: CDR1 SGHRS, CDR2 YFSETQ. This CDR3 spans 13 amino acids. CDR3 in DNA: TGCGCCAGCAGCTTGGGGCACAAGGAGACCCAGTACTTC. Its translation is CASSLGHKETQYF.

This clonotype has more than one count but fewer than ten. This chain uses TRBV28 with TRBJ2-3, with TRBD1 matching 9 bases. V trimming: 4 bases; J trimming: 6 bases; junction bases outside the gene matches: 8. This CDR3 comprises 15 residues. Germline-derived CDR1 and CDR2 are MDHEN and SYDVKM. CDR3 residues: CASSSRTGAKDTQYF. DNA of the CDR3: TGTGCCAGCAGTTCACGGACAGGGGCAAAGGATACGCAGTATTTT. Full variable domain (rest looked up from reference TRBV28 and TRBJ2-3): DVKVTQSSRYLVKRTGEKVFLECVQDMDHENMFWYRQDPGLGLRLIYFSYDVKMKEKGDIPEGYSVSREKKERFSLILESASTNQTSMYLCASSSRTGAKDTQYFGPGTRLTVL.

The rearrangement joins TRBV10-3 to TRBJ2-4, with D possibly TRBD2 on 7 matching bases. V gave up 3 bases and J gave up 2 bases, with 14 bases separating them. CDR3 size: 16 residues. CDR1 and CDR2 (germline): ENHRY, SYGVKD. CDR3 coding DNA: TGTGCCATCAGTGACTGGGGGGGGGCATCCAAAAACATTCAGTACTTC. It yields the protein CAISDWGGASKNIQYF.

CDR3 sequence (DNA): TGTGCCAGCAGCTTTGGACTAGCGGGGGGCCCGAGCCAAGAGACCCAGTACTTC. Protein sequence: CASSFGLAGGPSQETQYF. The chain joins TRBV7-8 to TRBJ2-5, with 14 bases identical to TRBD2. The CDR3 extends over 18 amino acids. Per germline, CDR1 SGHVS and CDR2 FQNEAQ. The J segment lost 1 base and the V segment lost 3 bases, leaving 7 bases of the junction unmatched.

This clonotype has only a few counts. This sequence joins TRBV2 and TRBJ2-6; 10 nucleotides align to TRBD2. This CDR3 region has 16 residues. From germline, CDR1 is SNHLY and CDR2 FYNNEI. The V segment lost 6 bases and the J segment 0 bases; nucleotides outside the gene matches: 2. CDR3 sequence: CASRPSGGSGANVLTF. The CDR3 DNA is TGTGCCAGCAGACCTAGCGGGGGCTCTGGGGCCAACGTCCTGACTTTC.

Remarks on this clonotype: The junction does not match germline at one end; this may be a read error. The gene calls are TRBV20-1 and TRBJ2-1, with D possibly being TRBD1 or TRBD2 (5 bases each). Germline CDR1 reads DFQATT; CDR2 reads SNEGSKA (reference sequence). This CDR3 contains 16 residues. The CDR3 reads CSARDPRGELYNGQFF. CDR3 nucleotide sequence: TGCAGTGCTAGAGACCCCAGAGGGGAGCTCTACAATGGGCAGTTCTTC.

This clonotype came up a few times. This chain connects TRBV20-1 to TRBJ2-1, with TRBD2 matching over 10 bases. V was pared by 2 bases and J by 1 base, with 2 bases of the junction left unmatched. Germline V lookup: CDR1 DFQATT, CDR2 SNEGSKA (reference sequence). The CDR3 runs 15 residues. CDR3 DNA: TGCAGTGCTAGAAAGCGGGGGGGATCCTACAATGAGCAGTTCTTC. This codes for CSARKRGGSYNEQFF.

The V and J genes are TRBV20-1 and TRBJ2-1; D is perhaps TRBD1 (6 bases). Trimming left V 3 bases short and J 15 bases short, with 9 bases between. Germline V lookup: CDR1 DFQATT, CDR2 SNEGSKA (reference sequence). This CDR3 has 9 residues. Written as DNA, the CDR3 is TGCAGTGCTAGCCCCAGGGGGTTCTTC. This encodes CSASPRGFF.

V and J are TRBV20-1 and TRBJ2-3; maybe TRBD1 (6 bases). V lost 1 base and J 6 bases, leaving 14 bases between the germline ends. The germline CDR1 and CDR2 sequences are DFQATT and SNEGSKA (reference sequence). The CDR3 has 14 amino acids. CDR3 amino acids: CSARGTTGTDTQYF. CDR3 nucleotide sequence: TGCAGTGCTAGAGGAACTACAGGGACGGATACGCAGTATTTT.

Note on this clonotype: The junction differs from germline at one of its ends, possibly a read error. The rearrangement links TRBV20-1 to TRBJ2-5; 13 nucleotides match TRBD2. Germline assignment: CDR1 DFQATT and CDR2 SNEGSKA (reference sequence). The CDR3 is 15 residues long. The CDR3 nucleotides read TGCAGTGCAAGACTAGCGGGGGGCCGGCAAGAGGCCCAGTACTTC. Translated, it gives CSARLAGGRQEAQYF.